This T cell receptor (beta chain) came from a study of a mutant IDH1 vaccine in newly diagnosed glioma. Study summary: Vaccination started 4-6 weeks after radiotherapy alone, or with temozolomide cycles. Antecedent treatment encompassed radiotherapy, temozolomide, or their combination; the majority received both. Visits V12 and V13 fell at weeks 35 and 47, respectively.

CDR1 is SGHDN and CDR2 is FVKESK in the germline V gene. CDR3 length: 18 residues. Trimming shortened V by 3 bases and J by 2 bases, and 22 bases separated the two germline ends. Time point specified: week 35, safety follow-up. Topical imiquimod was applied with each vaccine dose, which held 300 ug of mutant IDH1 20-mer peptide. Donors had new WHO grade 3 or 4 IDH1-mutant, ATRX-lost astrocytomas. Only in-frame clones appear in the TCRdb table, and some are missing; sequencing was by immunoSEQ multiplex PCR. The sample yields tens of thousands of clones, roughly 81% seen once. In regard to this clone: What it recognizes is unknown.

The V and J genes are TRBV14 and TRBJ1-1; D uncertain. The starting material was PBMCs, obtained from a glioma patient whose treatment included an IDH1 peptide vaccine. This clonotype was sampled from a man aged 40-55 years with glioma. In DNA, the CDR3 is TGTGCCAGCAGCCAGGGTTCGGATAGACCATCAGGAAACACTGAAGCTTTCTTT. It translates to CASSQGSDRPSGNTEAFF.